These 24 T cell receptor beta chains were sequenced from one sample in a study of T cells expressing NK-cell markers. TCRdb re-called the 5' RACE reads and catalogs CDR3 proteins one per entry, DNA excluded. This repertoire comprises some 300,000 distinct CDR3 sequences; its ten largest clones make up about 0.4%. The sequencing input was blood T cells: a sorted CD56 or NKG2C T cell subset, CD4+ or CD8+ T cells, or bulk PBMC T cells (not recorded which). These receptors all come from a man aged 18 to 29 in good health.

The J gene is TRBJ1-5, the V gene TRBV12-3 or TRBV12-4; TCRdb proposes TRBD1, but this gene call is untestable without DNA. This CDR3 has 13 amino acids. The CDR3 spells CASRRDRVASQHF.

The chain couples TRBV12-3 or TRBV12-4 to TRBJ1-6; TCRdb reports TRBD1, a call that lacks DNA to check it against. There are 14 residues in the CDR3. CDR3 sequence: CASSLVGNLRALHF.

V is TRBV2 and J is TRBJ2-2; absent DNA, TCRdb's TRBD2 call cannot be checked. CDR1 and CDR2 from the germline V gene are SNHLY and FYNNEI. The CDR3 loop spans 16 amino acids. This chain's CDR3 is CASRFSGRSNTGELFF.

This rearrangement joins TRBV12-3 or TRBV12-4 to TRBJ2-4; checking the TCRdb D call of TRBD2 is not possible without DNA. This CDR3 has 15 residues. This CDR3 is CASSLLMGLAGREYF.

V gene TRBV10-3 combines with J gene TRBJ1-5; TCRdb's D call, TRBD1, is unchecked because there is no DNA. This CDR3 contains 16 residues. Germline V gives CDR1 ENHRY, CDR2 SYGVKD. CDR3 sequence reads: CAISDLGQGSVQPQHF.

The chain joins TRBV6-5 to TRBJ2-4; TCRdb's D gene call, TRBD1, goes unchecked for lack of DNA. Germline values: CDR1 MNHEY, CDR2 SVGAGI. The CDR3 has 17 residues. CDR3 protein: CASSYVGGPTPVGIQYF.

The chain employs TRBV15 and TRBJ1-4; TCRdb's D call, TRBD1, is unchecked because there is no DNA. In germline, CDR1 is LNHNV, CDR2 YYDKDF (reference sequence). The CDR3 loop spans 16 amino acids. The CDR3 sequence: CATSSARQNVGEKLFF.

The chain uses TRBV4-1 and TRBJ2-3. The V gene's germline CDR1 is MGHRA and CDR2 YSYEKL. This CDR3 has 14 amino acids. The CDR3 sequence: CASSQSLSTDTQYF.

The gene calls are TRBV12-3 or TRBV12-4 and TRBJ2-7. CDR3 length equals 13 residues. The CDR3 is CASSLTAIYEQYF.

This chain links TRBV6-5 with TRBJ1-4; as DNA is missing, the TRBD1 call by TCRdb cannot be tested. The germline V gene encodes CDR1 MNHEY and CDR2 SVGAGI. The CDR3 totals 15 residues. The CDR3 spells CASSYSEGANEKLFF.

The V call is TRBV10-3, the J call TRBJ2-1; as DNA is missing, the TRBD1 call by TCRdb cannot be tested. CDR3 length: 14 residues. The V gene's germline CDR1 is ENHRY and CDR2 SYGVKD. The CDR3 spells CAIRKTGANNEQFF.

J is TRBJ2-5 and V is TRBV7-8; TCRdb selects TRBD1, and the lack of DNA leaves this call unchecked. The CDR3 totals 12 residues. Looked up from germline, CDR1 is SGHVS and CDR2 is FQNEAQ. The CDR3 sequence is CASSLGALSLYF.

The chain combines TRBV19 with TRBJ1-5; TCRdb reports TRBD1, a call that lacks DNA to check it against. Germline values: CDR1 LNHDA, CDR2 SQIVND (reference sequence). The CDR3 length is 16 residues. CDR3 sequence reads: CASSIRQDYSNQPQHF.

The chain couples TRBV6-1 to TRBJ2-5; no DNA is available, so the TRBD1 call from TCRdb remains unchecked. The CDR3 consists of 13 residues. Germline CDR1 is MNHNS and CDR2 is SASEGT. The CDR3 here is CASSPQGMETQYF.

The chain uses TRBV20-1 and TRBJ1-5; TCRdb's assignment of TRBD1 cannot be checked, as there is no DNA. The CDR3 is made up of 15 amino acids. Germline values: CDR1 DFQATT, CDR2 SNEGSKA (reference sequence). The CDR3 protein is CSARDSQGGNQPQHF.

This chain links TRBV4-2 with TRBJ2-1; TCRdb outputs TRBD1, but without DNA this stays unchecked. This CDR3 is 16 amino acids long. Germline CDR1 and CDR2: LGHNA and YNFKEQ. CDR3 protein: CASSQGGTEGMNEQFF.

The chain employs TRBV6-5 and TRBJ1-3. CDR1 and CDR2 from the germline V gene are MNHEY and SVGAGI. The CDR3 is 12 amino acids. The CDR3 sequence is CASSEQGNTIYF.

The J gene is TRBJ2-7, the V gene TRBV27; TCRdb designates TRBD2, a call that cannot be tested without DNA. CDR1 is MNHEY and CDR2 is SMNVEV in the germline V gene (reference sequence). The CDR3 loop spans 16 amino acids. This chain's CDR3 is CASRTRPGTSSYEQYF.

The chain has TRBV12-3 or TRBV12-4 and TRBJ1-2; TCRdb reports TRBD1, a call that lacks DNA to check it against. This CDR3 contains 12 residues. The CDR3 region is CATNGEGDGYTF.

CDR3: CASQGGSNTGELFF. The J gene is TRBJ2-2, the V gene TRBV6-1; TCRdb lists TRBD1, though no DNA is available to test this call. Looked up from germline, CDR1 is MNHNS and CDR2 is SASEGT. The CDR3 has 14 residues.

The chain links TRBV6-1 to TRBJ1-4. The germline gives CDR1 MNHNS, CDR2 SASEGT. The CDR3 contains 14 residues. CDR3: CASTSLGGGEKLFF.

The rearrangement joins TRBV5-1 to TRBJ2-7. CDR1 and CDR2 from the germline V gene are SGHRS and YFSETQ. The CDR3 sequence is 12 residues long. CDR3 region: CASSSIGDEQYF.

J is TRBJ2-1 and V is TRBV20-1; TCRdb's D call, TRBD2, is unchecked because there is no DNA. Germline V lookup: CDR1 DFQATT, CDR2 SNEGSKA (reference sequence). This CDR3 contains 14 residues. The CDR3 loop is CSASSGRAYNEQFF.

The genes are TRBV10-3 and TRBJ2-3; as DNA is missing, the TRBD2 call by TCRdb cannot be tested. The CDR3 sequence is 15 residues long. In germline, CDR1 is ENHRY, CDR2 SYGVKD. Here the CDR3 reads CAISPTSGRSDTQYF.